The 9 T cell receptor beta chains listed next were all sequenced from one sample in a study of T cell responses to AZD1222 COVID-19 vaccine. The table came from immunoSEQ multiplex PCR; TCRdb's copy has only in-frame clones and leaves some out. The repertoire holds roughly 120,000 clones, roughly nine tenths seen once, with 5% to 6% in the top ten. The sequencing here drew on peripheral blood, taken on day 0 of AZD1222 vaccination. The receptors here all came from an adult in good health.

Concerning this clone: Other DNA sequences in this sample translate to the same CDR3. The chain combines TRBV12-3 or TRBV12-4 with TRBJ1-3; D unclear. V was shortened by 2 bases and J by 3 bases, with 2 bases between the two germline ends. The CDR3 loop spans 12 amino acids. CDR3 in amino acids: CASSLSGNTIYF. CDR3 in DNA: TGTGCCAGCAGTTTAAGTGGAAACACCATATATTTT.

This chain connects TRBV9 to TRBJ1-1; the D is unclear. The CDR3 runs 15 residues. Germline loops: CDR1 SGDLS, CDR2 YYNGEE. Trimming took 5 bases from V and 0 from J, leaving 14 bases between them. The CDR3 DNA reads as TGTGCCAGCAGTTATTCTGGGTCTATGAACACTGAAGCTTTCTTT. Amino acid sequence: CASSYSGSMNTEAFF.

For the CDR3, the DNA is TGCGCCAGCAGCGGGGGTGGGTTTTACGAGCAGTACTTC. It is translated as CASSGGGFYEQYF. The genes are TRBV5-1 and TRBJ2-7; tentatively, D is TRBD1 or TRBD2 (5 bases each). Trimming stripped 4 bases from V and 4 bases from J, with 12 bases between. CDR1 and CDR2 from the germline V gene are SGHRS and YFSETQ. The CDR3 extends over 13 amino acids.

The rearrangement uses TRBV5-4 and TRBJ1-6; 7 bases align to TRBD1. The CDR3 runs 15 residues. The germline V gene has CDR1 SGHNT and CDR2 YYREEE (reference sequence). V shed 0 bases and J 7 bases; nucleotides not matched to a gene: 4. In DNA form, the CDR3 reads TGTGCCAGCAGCTTGGACAGGGGTCAGAATTCACCCCTCCACTTT. This sequence encodes CASSLDRGQNSPLHF. Looking up the rest from reference TRBV5-4 and TRBJ1-6 gives the full variable domain: ETGVTQSPTHLIKTRGQQVTLRCSSQSGHNTVSWYQQALGQGPQFIFQYYREEENGRGNFPPRFSGLQFPNYSSELNVNALELDDSALYLCASSLDRGQNSPLHFGNGTRLTVT.

The chain uses TRBV29-1 and TRBJ2-7; maybe TRBD2 (5 bases). The CDR3 length is 13 residues. Trimming stripped 4 bases from V and 6 bases from J, with 16 bases between. The germline CDR1 and CDR2 sequences are SQVTM and ANQGSEA. The CDR3 reads CSVALKGDTEQYF. CDR3 coding DNA: TGCAGCGTTGCCCTTAAGGGAGATACCGAGCAGTACTTC.

The chain couples TRBV5-1 to TRBJ1-1; tentatively, D is TRBD1 (5 bases). CDR1 is SGHRS, CDR2 YFSETQ, per germline. The CDR3 has 16 residues. V shed 4 bases and J shed 0 bases, with 16 bases lying between them. DNA of the CDR3: TGCGCCAGCAGCCCCGGGGACGCTATCATGAACACTGAAGCTTTCTTT. Its protein is CASSPGDAIMNTEAFF.

The chain employs TRBV2 and TRBJ1-2, with 10 bases lining up with TRBD1. Germline V lookup: CDR1 SNHLY, CDR2 FYNNEI. The CDR3 spans 15 residues. The V gene end was trimmed by 4 bases and the J gene end by 2 bases; junction bases not matched to a gene: 4. For the CDR3, the DNA is TGTGCCAGCAGTGGGGGACAGGGGCACAACTATGGCTACACCTTC. Its protein product is CASSGGQGHNYGYTF.

The V call is TRBV7-8, the J call TRBJ1-2; TRBD1 matches at 7 bases. There are 14 residues in the CDR3. Germline assignment: CDR1 SGHVS and CDR2 FQNEAQ. J was trimmed by 7 bases and V by 1 base; bases with no gene match: 6. The CDR3 nucleotides are TGTGCCAGCAGCTTAGAGGGACAGATTAGTGGCTACACCTTC. This gives the protein CASSLEGQISGYTF.

The V call is TRBV28, the J call TRBJ1-5; TRBD1 might be the D (6 bases). V dropped 8 bases and J dropped 5 bases, with 16 bases sitting between them. The CDR3 is 14 residues long. Germline V gene lookup returns CDR1 MDHEN and CDR2 SYDVKM. CDR3 amino acids: CASQGGGRDQPQHF. CDR3 DNA: TGTGCCAGCCAAGGAGGGGGAAGAGATCAGCCCCAGCATTTT.